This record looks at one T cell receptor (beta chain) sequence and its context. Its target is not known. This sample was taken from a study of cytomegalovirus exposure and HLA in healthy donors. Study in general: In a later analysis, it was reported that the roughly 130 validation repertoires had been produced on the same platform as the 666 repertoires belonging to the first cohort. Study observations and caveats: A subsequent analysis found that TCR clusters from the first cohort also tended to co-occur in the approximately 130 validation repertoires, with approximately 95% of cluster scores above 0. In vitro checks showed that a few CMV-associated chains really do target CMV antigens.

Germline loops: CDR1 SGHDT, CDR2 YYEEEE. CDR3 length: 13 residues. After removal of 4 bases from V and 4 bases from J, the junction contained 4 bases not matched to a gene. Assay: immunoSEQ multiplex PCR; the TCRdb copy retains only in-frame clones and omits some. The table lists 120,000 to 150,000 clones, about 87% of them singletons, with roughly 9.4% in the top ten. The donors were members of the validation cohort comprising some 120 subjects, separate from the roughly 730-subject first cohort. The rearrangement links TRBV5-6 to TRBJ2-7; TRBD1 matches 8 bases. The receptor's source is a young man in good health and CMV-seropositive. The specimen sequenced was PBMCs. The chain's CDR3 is CASSAGQAYEQYF. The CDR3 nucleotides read TGTGCCAGCAGCGCGGGACAGGCGTACGAGCAGTACTTC. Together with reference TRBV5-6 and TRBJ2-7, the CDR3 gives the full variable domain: DAGVTQSPTHLIKTRGQQVTLRCSPKSGHDTVSWYQQALGQGPQFIFQYYEEEERQRGNFPDRFSGHQFPNYSSELNVNALLLGDSALYLCASSAGQAYEQYFGPGTRLTVT.